Each of the 16 T cell receptor beta chains below was sequenced from the same sample in a study of blood T cell repertoires in COVID-19. Only in-frame clones appear in the TCRdb table, and some are missing; sequencing was by immunoSEQ multiplex PCR. The profile shows some 240,000 clones, around 87% of them singletons. The source material was peripheral blood. Receptor source: a woman aged 60-75 years with COVID-19, enrolled during active disease.

V and J are TRBV19 and TRBJ1-2, with a tentative D call TRBD1 (6 bases). V dropped 8 bases and J dropped 0 bases, with 13 bases sitting between them. Germline-derived CDR1 and CDR2 are LNHDA and SQIVND (reference sequence). CDR3 length: 14 residues. CDR3 in DNA: TGTGCCAGTTCGGACAGCCCTCCTAACTATGGCTACACCTTC. Translating gives CASSDSPPNYGYTF.

The chain joins TRBV19 to TRBJ1-5; D is ambiguous. From germline, CDR1 is LNHDA and CDR2 SQIVND (reference sequence). Trimming cost V 9 bases and J 6 bases, with 18 bases left between them. The CDR3 runs 14 residues. This chain's CDR3 is CASERTDRGQPQHF. CDR3 nucleotide sequence: TGTGCCAGCGAAAGGACGGACCGGGGTCAGCCCCAGCATTTT.

V and J are TRBV5-1 and TRBJ1-2, with 9 nucleotides matching TRBD1. V lost 3 bases, J lost 6 bases, and 9 bases stayed unmatched. The germline V gene encodes CDR1 SGHRS and CDR2 YFSETQ. This CDR3 comprises 15 residues. The DNA for the CDR3 is TGCGCCAGCAGCTACACAGGGGGCGCAGAAAATGGCTACACCTTC. Protein: CASSYTGGAENGYTF.

This chain links TRBV3-1 (or the pseudogene TRBV3-2) with TRBJ1-3, with D unresolved. This CDR3 has 16 residues. The germline V and J ends were trimmed by 1 base and 2 bases, with 12 bases remaining between them. Germline values: CDR1 LGHDT, CDR2 YNNKEL (reference sequence). The CDR3 DNA reads TGTGCCAGCAGCCAAGTGGGAGCCCCAACTGGAAACACCATATATTTT. Translating gives CASSQVGAPTGNTIYF.

In its sample, this clone was seen a few times. The rearrangement joins TRBV12-3 or TRBV12-4 to TRBJ1-2, with a weak D call TRBD1 (5 bases). V lost 5 bases and J 4 bases, leaving 8 bases between the germline ends. The CDR3 is 12 amino acids. The CDR3 is CASSGTAYGYTF. The DNA for the CDR3 is TGTGCCAGCAGTGGGACTGCCTATGGCTACACCTTC.

The chain has TRBV18 and TRBJ2-6; D perhaps matches TRBD1 (5 bases). Germline CDR1 reads KGHSH; CDR2 reads LQKENI. CDR3 length: 16 amino acids. V lost 3 bases and J 4 bases, leaving 13 bases between the germline ends. As DNA, the CDR3 is TGTGCCAGCTCACCTAATCAGGGATCCGGGGCCAACGTCCTGACTTTC. Amino acids: CASSPNQGSGANVLTF.

The J gene is TRBJ2-1, the V gene TRBV6-2 or TRBV6-3; D is possibly TRBD2 (7 bases). Germline V gene lookup returns CDR1 MNHEY and CDR2 SVGEGT. CDR3 length equals 16 residues. V was pared by 5 bases and J by 7 bases, with 21 bases between. The CDR3 loop is CASSDGGGGRGNEQFF. The CDR3 nucleotides are TGTGCCAGCAGTGACGGGGGCGGGGGCCGAGGGAATGAGCAGTTCTTC.

The rearrangement links TRBV5-4 to TRBJ1-3; D is unclear. The V end lost 0 bases, the J end lost 0 bases, and 16 bases lay between the germline ends. Germline V lookup: CDR1 SGHNT, CDR2 YYREEE (reference sequence). This CDR3 contains 18 residues. This chain's CDR3 is CASSLGAATLGSGNTIYF. The CDR3 DNA sequence: TGTGCCAGCAGCTTGGGGGCAGCTACTTTGGGCTCTGGAAACACCATATATTTT.

The chain uses TRBV7-9 and TRBJ1-3, with D maybe TRBD1 (5 bases). The CDR3 has 14 amino acids. Germline lookup yields CDR1 SEHNR and CDR2 FQNEAQ (reference sequence). V lost 5 bases and J lost 0, with 8 bases in between. In DNA, the CDR3 is TGTGCCAGCAGCCACAGGAACTCTGGAAACACCATATATTTT. Its protein is CASSHRNSGNTIYF.

The chain links TRBV6-2 or TRBV6-3 to TRBJ2-7, with D perhaps TRBD1 (5 bases). Trimming left V 6 bases short and J 2 bases short, with 17 bases between. Germline V gene lookup returns CDR1 MNHEY and CDR2 SVGEGT. The CDR3 totals 15 residues. CDR3 sequence (DNA): TGTGCCAGCAGCCTTTCCGACAGCGCAGCCTACGAGCAGTACTTC. Its translation is CASSLSDSAAYEQYF.

The gene calls are TRBV19 and TRBJ1-1; TRBD1 agrees at 7 bases. Germline V gives CDR1 LNHDA, CDR2 SQIVND (reference sequence). The V segment lost 5 bases and the J segment 5 bases; nucleotides outside the gene matches: 5. CDR3 length: 13 residues. CDR3 in amino acids: CASSADRVTEAFF. In DNA, the CDR3 is TGTGCCAGTAGTGCCGACAGGGTGACTGAAGCTTTCTTT.

This chain joins TRBV19 and TRBJ1-5; D gene uncertain. Germline CDR1 LNHDA, CDR2 SQIVND (reference sequence). V was clipped by 6 bases and J by 5 bases, with 8 bases between them. The CDR3 covers 12 residues. The CDR3 region is CASRSGYQPQHF. The CDR3 nucleotides read TGTGCCAGTAGGTCGGGGTATCAGCCCCAGCATTTT. The variable domain in full, completed from reference TRBV19 and TRBJ1-5, reads DGGITQSPKYLFRKEGQNVTLSCEQNLNHDAMYWYRQDPGQGLRLIYYSQIVNDFQKGDIAEGYSVSREKKESFPLTVTSAQKNPTAFYLCASRSGYQPQHFGDGTRLSIL.

This sequence joins TRBV18 and TRBJ1-5, with D uncertain. V lost 4 bases and J lost 2, with 6 bases in between. The germline gives CDR1 KGHSH, CDR2 LQKENI. This CDR3 comprises 13 residues. CDR3 sequence (DNA): TGTGCCAGCTCACAGCAGGGCAATCAGCCCCAGCATTTT. As protein: CASSQQGNQPQHF.

The chain couples TRBV2 to TRBJ1-5; D unresolved. The germline CDR1 and CDR2 sequences are SNHLY and FYNNEI. The CDR3 runs to 15 residues. Trimming removed 6 bases at V and 0 bases at J, with 12 bases between. CDR3 DNA sequence: TGTGCCAGCAGGGGTGACACGTATAGCAATCAGCCCCAGCATTTT. It codes for CASRGDTYSNQPQHF.

This CDR3 reads CASSQDVGGSGNTIYF. DNA of the CDR3: TGCGCCAGCAGCCAAGATGTGGGGGGCTCTGGAAACACCATATATTTT. The chain couples TRBV4-3 to TRBJ1-3, with a weak D call TRBD1 (5 bases). Trimming left V 0 bases short and J 0 bases short, with 9 bases between. The length of the CDR3 is 16 residues. From germline, CDR1 is LGHNA and CDR2 YSLEER.

The rearrangement uses TRBV2 and TRBJ2-5; 7 bases align to TRBD1. V was clipped by 5 bases and J by 5 bases; unmatched bases: 8. Germline V CDR1 and CDR2: SNHLY, FYNNEI. There are 14 residues in the CDR3. CDR3 DNA: TGTGCCAGCAGTAATAACAGGGGTCGGGAGACCCAGTACTTC. The encoded protein is CASSNNRGRETQYF.